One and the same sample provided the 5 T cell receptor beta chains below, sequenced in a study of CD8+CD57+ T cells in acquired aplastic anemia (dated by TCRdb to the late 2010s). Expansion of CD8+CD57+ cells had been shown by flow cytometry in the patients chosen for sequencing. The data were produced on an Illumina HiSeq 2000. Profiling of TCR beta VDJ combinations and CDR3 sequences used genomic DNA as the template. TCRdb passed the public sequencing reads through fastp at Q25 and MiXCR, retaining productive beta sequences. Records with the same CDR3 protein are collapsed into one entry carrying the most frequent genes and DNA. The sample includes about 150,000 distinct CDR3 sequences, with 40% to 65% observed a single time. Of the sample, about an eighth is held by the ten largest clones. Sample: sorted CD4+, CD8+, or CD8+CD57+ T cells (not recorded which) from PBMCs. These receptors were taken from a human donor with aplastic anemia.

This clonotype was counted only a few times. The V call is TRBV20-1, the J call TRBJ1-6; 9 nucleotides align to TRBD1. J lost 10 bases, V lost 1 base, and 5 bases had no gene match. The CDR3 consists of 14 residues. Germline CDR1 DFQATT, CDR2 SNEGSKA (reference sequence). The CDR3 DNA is TGCAGTGCTAGAGTGGGACAGGGTCGCTCACCCCTCCACTTT. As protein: CSARVGQGRSPLHF.

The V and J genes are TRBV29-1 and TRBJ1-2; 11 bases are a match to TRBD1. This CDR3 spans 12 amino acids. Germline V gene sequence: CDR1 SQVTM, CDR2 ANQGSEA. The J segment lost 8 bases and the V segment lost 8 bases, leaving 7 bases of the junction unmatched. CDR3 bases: TGCAGCCTGGACAGGGGGCGCGAAGGCTACACCTTC. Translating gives CSLDRGREGYTF.

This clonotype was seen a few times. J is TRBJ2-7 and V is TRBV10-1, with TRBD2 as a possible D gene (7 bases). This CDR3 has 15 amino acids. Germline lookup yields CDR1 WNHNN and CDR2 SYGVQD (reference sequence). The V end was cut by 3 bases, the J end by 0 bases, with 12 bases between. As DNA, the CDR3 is TGCGCCAGCAGTGATCGGGGGGCTCCCTCCTACGAGCAGTACTTC. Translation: CASSDRGAPSYEQYF.

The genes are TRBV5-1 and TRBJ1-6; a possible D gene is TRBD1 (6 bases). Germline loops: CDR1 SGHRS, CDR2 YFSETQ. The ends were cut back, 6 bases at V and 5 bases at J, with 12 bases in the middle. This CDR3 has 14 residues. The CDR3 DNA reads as TGCGCCAGCAATCACGGACAGAATAATTCACCCCTCCACTTT. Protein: CASNHGQNNSPLHF.

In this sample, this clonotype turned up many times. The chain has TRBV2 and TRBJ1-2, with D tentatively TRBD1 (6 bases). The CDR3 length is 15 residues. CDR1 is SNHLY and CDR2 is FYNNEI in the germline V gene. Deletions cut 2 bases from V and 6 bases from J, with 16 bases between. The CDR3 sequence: CASSEWQGLSDGYTF. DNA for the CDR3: TGTGCCAGCAGTGAATGGCAGGGGCTCTCGGATGGCTACACCTTC.